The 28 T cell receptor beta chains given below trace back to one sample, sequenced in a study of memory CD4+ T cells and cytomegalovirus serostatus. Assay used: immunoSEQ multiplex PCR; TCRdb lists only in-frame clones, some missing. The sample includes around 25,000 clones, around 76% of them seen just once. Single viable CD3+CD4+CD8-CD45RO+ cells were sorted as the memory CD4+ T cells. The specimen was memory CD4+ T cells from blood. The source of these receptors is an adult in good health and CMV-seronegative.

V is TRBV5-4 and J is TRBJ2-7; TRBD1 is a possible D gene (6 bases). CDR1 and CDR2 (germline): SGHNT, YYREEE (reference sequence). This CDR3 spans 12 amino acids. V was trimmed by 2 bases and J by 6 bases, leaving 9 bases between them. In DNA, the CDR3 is TGTGCCAGCAGCTTCAGAGGGGGCGAGCAGTACTTC. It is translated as CASSFRGGEQYF. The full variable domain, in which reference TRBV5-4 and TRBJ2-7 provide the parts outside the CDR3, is ETGVTQSPTHLIKTRGQQVTLRCSSQSGHNTVSWYQQALGQGPQFIFQYYREEENGRGNFPPRFSGLQFPNYSSELNVNALELDDSALYLCASSFRGGEQYFGPGTRLTVT.

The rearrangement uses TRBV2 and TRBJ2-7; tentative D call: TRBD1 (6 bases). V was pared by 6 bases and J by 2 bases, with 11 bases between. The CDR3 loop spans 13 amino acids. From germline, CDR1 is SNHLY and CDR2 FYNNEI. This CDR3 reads CASSLGHPYEQYF. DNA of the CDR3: TGTGCCAGCAGCTTGGGACACCCCTACGAGCAGTACTTC.

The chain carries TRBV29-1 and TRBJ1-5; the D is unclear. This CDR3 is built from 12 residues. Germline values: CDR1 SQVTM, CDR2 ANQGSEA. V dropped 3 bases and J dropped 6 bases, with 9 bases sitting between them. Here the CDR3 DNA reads TGCAGCGTTGAGGCGGACGGTCAGCCCCAGCATTTT. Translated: CSVEADGQPQHF.

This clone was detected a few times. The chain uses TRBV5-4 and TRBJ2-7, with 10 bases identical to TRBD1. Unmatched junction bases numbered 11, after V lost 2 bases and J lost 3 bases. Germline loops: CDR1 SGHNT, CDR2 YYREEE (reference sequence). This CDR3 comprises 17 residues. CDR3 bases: TGTGCCAGCAGCTTTAAACTATACGGGACAGGGGTCTACGAGCAGTACTTC. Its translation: CASSFKLYGTGVYEQYF. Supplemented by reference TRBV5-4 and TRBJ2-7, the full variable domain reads ETGVTQSPTHLIKTRGQQVTLRCSSQSGHNTVSWYQQALGQGPQFIFQYYREEENGRGNFPPRFSGLQFPNYSSELNVNALELDDSALYLCASSFKLYGTGVYEQYFGPGTRLTVT.

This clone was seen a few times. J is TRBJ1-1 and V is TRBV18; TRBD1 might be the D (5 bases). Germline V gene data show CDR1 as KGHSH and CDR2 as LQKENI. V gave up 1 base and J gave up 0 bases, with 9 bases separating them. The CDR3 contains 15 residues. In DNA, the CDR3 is TGTGCCAGCTCACCACAAAGGGGCGTGAACACTGAAGCTTTCTTT. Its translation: CASSPQRGVNTEAFF.

The CDR3 DNA reads as TGCGCCAGCAGCTTGGAGGCTCTTAGAGCTCTAGCCAAAAACATTCAGTACTTC. This encodes CASSLEALRALAKNIQYF. The V gene is TRBV5-1, the J gene TRBJ2-4; D ambiguous. CDR1 and CDR2 from the germline V gene are SGHRS and YFSETQ. The CDR3 is made up of 18 amino acids. The V end was cut by 0 bases, the J end by 0 bases, with 16 bases between. The whole variable domain, filled in from reference TRBV5-1 and TRBJ2-4, reads KAGVTQTPRYLIKTRGQQVTLSCSPISGHRSVSWYQQTPGQGLQFLFEYFSETQRNKGNFPGRFSGRQFSNSRSEMNVSTLELGDSALYLCASSLEALRALAKNIQYFGAGTRLSVL.

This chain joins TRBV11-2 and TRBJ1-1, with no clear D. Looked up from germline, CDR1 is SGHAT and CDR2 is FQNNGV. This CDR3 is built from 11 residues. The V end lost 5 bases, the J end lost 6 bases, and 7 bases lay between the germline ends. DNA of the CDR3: TGTGCCAGCAGCCACTATGCTGAAGCTTTCTTT. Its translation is CASSHYAEAFF.

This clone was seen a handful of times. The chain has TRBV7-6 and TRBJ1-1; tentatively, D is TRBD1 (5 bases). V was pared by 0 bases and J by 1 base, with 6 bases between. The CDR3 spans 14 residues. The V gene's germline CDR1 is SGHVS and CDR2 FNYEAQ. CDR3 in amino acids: CASSLADKNTEAFF. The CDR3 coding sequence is TGTGCCAGCAGCTTAGCGGACAAGAACACTGAAGCTTTCTTT.

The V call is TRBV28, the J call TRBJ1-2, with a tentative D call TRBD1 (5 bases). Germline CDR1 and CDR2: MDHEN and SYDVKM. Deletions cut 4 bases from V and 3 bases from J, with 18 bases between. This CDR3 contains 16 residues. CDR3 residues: CASSSVVRQGYYGYTF. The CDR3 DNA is TGTGCCAGCAGTTCCGTGGTGCGGCAGGGCTACTATGGCTACACCTTC.

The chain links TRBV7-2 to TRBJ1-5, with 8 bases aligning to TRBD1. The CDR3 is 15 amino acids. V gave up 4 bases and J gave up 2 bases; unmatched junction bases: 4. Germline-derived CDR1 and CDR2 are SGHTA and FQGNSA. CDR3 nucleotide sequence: TGTGCCAGCAGCTCCCAGACAGGGGGCAATCAGCCCCAGCATTTT. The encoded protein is CASSSQTGGNQPQHF.

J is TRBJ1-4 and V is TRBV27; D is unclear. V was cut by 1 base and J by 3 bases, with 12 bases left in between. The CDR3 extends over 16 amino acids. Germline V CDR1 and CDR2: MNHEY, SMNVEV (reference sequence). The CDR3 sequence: CASSLLVTSSNEKLFF. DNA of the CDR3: TGTGCCAGCAGTTTATTGGTGACAAGTTCTAATGAAAAACTGTTTTTT. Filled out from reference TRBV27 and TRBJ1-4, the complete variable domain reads EAQVTQNPRYLITVTGKKLTVTCSQNMNHEYMSWYRQDPGLGLRQIYYSMNVEVTDKGDVPEGYKVSRKEKRNFPLILESPSPNQTSLYFCASSLLVTSSNEKLFFGSGTQLSVL.

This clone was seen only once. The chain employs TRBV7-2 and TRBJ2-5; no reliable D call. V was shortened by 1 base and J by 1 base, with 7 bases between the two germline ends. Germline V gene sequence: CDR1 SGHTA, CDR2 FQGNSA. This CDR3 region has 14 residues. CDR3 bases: TGTGCCAGCAGCTTAGACCCAGCCCAAGAGACCCAGTACTTC. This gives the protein CASSLDPAQETQYF.

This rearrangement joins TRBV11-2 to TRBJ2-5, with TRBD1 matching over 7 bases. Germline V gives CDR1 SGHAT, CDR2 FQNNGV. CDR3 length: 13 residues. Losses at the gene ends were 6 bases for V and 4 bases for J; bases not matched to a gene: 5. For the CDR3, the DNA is TGTGCCAGCAGGCCACAGGGGTCAGAGACCCAGTACTTC. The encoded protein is CASRPQGSETQYF.

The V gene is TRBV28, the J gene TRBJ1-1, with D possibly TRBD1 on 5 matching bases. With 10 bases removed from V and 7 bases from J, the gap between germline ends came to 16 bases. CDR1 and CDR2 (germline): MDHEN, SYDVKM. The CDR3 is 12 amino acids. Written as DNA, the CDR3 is TGTGCCACCGGGATTAGGGGCTATGAAGCTTTCTTT. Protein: CATGIRGYEAFF.

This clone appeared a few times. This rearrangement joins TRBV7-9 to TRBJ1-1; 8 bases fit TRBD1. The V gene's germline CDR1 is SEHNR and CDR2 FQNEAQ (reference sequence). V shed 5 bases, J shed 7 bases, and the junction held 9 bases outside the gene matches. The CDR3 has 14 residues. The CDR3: CASSRKDRAGEAFF. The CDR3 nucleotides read TGTGCCAGCAGCCGCAAGGACAGGGCTGGTGAAGCTTTCTTT.

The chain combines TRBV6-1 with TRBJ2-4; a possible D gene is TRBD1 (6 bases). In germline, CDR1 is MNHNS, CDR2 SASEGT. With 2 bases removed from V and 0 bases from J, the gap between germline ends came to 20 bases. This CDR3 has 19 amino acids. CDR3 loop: CASSESRVTGTVAKNIQYF. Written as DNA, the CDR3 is TGTGCCAGCAGTGAATCTCGTGTCACAGGGACCGTAGCCAAAAACATTCAGTACTTC.

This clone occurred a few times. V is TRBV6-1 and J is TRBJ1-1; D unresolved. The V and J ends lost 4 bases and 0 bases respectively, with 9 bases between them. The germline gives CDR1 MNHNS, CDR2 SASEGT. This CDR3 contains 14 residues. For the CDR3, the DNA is TGTGCCAGCAGTGTGGAGCCGGTGAACACTGAAGCTTTCTTT. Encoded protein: CASSVEPVNTEAFF.

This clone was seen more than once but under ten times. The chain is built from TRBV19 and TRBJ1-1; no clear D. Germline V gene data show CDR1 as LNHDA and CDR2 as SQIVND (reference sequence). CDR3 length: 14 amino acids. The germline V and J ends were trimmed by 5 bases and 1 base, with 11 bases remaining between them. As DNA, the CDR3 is TGTGCCAGTAGTGAGGACGGAGGGAACACTGAAGCTTTCTTT. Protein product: CASSEDGGNTEAFF.

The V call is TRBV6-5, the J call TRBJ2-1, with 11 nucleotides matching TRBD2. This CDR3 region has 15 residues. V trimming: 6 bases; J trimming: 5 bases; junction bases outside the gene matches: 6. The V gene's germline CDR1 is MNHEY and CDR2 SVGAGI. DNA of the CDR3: TGTGCCAGCAGCCAACTAGCGGGAGTTGACAATGAGCAGTTCTTC. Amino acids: CASSQLAGVDNEQFF.

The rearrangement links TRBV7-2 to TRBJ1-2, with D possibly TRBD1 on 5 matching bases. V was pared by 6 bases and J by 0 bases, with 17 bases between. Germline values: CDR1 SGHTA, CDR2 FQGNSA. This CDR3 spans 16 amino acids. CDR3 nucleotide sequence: TGTGCCAGCAGAGGGACCGCAAACCGCCCTAACTATGGCTACACCTTC. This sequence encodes CASRGTANRPNYGYTF.

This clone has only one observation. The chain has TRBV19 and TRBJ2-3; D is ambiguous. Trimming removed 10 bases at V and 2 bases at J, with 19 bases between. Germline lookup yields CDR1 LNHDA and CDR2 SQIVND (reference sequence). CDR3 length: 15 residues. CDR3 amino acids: CATAMDGRSTDTQYF. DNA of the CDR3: TGTGCCACCGCAATGGACGGTCGGTCCACAGATACGCAGTATTTT.

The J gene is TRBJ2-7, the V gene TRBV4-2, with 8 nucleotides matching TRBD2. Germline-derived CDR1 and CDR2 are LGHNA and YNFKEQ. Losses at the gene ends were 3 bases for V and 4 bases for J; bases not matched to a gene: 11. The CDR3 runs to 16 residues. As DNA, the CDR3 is TGTGCCAGCAGCCAGGTTTCGGGGGGGACTCATTACGAGCAGTACTTC. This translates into CASSQVSGGTHYEQYF.

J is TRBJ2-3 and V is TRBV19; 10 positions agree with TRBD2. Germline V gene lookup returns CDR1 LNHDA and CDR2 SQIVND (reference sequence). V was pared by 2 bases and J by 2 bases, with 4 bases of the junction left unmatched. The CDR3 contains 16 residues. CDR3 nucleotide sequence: TGTGCCAGTAGTATATCACTAGCGGGGACCACAGATACGCAGTATTTT. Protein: CASSISLAGTTDTQYF.

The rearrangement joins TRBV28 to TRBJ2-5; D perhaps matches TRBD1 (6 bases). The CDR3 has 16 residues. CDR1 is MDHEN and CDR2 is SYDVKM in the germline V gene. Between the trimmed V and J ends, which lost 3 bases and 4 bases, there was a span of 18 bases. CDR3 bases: TGTGCCAGCAGTTTCCCCGGGACACCCGGCCGAGAGACCCAGTACTTC. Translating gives CASSFPGTPGRETQYF.

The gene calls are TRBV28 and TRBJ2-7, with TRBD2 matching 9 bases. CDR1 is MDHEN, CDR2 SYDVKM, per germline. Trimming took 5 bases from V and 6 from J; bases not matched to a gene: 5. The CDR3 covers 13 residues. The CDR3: CASSLAGQSEQYF. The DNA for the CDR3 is TGTGCCAGCAGTCTAGCGGGACAAAGCGAGCAGTACTTC.

CDR3 nucleotide sequence: TGTGCCAGCAGCTTATTGAACACTGAAGCTTTCTTT. Protein sequence: CASSLLNTEAFF. The genes are TRBV11-2 and TRBJ1-1; D unclear. The ends were cut back, 2 bases at V and 0 bases at J, with 1 base in the middle. The CDR3 length is 12 residues. Germline CDR1 SGHAT, CDR2 FQNNGV.

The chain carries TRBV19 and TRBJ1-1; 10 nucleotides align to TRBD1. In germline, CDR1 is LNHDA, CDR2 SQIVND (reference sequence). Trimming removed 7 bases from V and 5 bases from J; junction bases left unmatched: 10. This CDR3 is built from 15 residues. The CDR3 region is CASIQTGTGETEAFF. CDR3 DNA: TGTGCCAGTATACAAACCGGGACAGGGGAGACTGAAGCTTTCTTT.

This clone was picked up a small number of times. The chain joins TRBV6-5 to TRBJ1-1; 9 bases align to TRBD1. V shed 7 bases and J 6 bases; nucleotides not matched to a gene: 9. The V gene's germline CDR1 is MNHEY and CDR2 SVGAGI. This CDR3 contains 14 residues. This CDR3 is CASKGTGQVAEAFF. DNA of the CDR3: TGTGCCAGCAAGGGGACAGGGCAGGTTGCTGAAGCTTTCTTT.